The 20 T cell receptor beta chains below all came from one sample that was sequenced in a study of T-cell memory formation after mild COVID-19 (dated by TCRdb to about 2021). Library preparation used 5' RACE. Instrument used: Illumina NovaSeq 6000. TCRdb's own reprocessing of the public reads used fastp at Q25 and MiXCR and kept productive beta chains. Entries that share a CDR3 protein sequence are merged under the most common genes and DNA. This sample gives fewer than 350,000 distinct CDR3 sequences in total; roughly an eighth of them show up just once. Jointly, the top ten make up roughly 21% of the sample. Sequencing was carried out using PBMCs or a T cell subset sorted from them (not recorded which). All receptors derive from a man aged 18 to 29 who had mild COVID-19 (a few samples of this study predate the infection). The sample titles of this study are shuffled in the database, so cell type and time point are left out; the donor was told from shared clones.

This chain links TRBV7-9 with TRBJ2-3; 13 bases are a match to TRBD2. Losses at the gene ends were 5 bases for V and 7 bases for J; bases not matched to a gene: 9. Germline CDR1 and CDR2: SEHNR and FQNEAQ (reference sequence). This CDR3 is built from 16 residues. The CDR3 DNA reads TGTGCCAGCAGCACTAGGGGGACTAGCGGGGCGAATACGCAGTATTTT. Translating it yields CASSTRGTSGANTQYF.

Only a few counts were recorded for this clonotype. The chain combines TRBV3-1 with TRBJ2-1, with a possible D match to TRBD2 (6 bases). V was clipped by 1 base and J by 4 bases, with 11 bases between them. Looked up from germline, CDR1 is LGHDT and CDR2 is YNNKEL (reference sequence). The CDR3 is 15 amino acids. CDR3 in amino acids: CASSQGGTPYNEQFF. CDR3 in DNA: TGTGCCAGCAGCCAAGGCGGGACTCCTTACAATGAGCAGTTCTTC.

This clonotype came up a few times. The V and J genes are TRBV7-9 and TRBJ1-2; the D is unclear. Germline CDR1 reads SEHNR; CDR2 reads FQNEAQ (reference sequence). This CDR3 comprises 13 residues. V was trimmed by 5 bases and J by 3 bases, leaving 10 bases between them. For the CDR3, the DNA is TGTGCCAGCAGCGTGACATCCGACTATGGCTACACCTTC. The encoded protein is CASSVTSDYGYTF. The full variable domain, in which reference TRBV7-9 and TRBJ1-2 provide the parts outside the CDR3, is DTGVSQNPRHKITKRGQNVTFRCDPISEHNRLYWYRQTLGQGPEFLTYFQNEAQLEKSRLLSDRFSAERPKGSFSTLEIQRTEQGDSAMYLCASSVTSDYGYTFGSGTRLTVV.

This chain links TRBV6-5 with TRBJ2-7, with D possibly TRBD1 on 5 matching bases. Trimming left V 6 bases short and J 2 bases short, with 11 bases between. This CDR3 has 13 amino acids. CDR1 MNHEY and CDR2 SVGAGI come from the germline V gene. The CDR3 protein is CASRPGQAYEQYF. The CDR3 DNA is TGTGCCAGCAGACCCGGACAAGCCTACGAGCAGTACTTC.

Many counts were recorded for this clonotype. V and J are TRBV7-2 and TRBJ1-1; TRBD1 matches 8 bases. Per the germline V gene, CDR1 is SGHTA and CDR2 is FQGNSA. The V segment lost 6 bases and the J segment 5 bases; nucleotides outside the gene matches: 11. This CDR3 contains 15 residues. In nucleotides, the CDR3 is TGTGCCAGCAGGGGACAAACAGGGGGAGGTACTGAAGCTTTCTTT. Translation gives CASRGQTGGGTEAFF.

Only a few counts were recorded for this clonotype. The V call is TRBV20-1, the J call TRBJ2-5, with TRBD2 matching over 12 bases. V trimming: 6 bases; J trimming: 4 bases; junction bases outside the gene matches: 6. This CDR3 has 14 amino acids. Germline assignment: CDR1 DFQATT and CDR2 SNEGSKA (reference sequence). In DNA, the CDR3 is TGCAGTGCCAACCCGGGACTAGCGGGAGAGACCCAGTACTTC. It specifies CSANPGLAGETQYF.

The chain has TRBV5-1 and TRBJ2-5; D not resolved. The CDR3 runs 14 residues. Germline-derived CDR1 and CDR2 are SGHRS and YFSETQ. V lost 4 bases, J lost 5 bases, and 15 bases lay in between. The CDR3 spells CASSPDLGRETQYF. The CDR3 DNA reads TGCGCCAGCAGCCCCGACTTAGGCAGGGAGACCCAGTACTTC.

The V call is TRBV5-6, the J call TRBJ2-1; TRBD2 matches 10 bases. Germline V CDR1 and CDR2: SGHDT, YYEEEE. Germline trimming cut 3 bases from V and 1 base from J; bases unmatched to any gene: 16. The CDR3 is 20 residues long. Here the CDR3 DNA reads TGTGCCAGCAGCTCGATGTTCGGCGGTAGCGGGGGGCCTTCCTACAATGAGCAGTTCTTC. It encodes CASSSMFGGSGGPSYNEQFF.

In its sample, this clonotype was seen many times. CDR3 protein: CASSLFPGPQETQYF. Written as DNA, the CDR3 is TGTGCCAGCAGCTTATTTCCGGGACCCCAAGAGACCCAGTACTTC. This chain connects TRBV11-2 to TRBJ2-5, with D perhaps TRBD1 or TRBD2 (5 bases each). Per the germline V gene, CDR1 is SGHAT and CDR2 is FQNNGV. V was cut by 2 bases and J by 1 base, with 11 bases left in between. The CDR3 contains 15 residues.

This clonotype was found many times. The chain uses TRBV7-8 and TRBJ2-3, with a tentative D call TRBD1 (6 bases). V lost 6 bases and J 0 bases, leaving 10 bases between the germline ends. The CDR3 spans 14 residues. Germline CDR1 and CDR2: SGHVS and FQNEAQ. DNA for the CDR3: TGTGCCAGCAGAGGACAGTCTAGCACAGATACGCAGTATTTT. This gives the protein CASRGQSSTDTQYF.

The CDR3 nucleotides read TGTGCCAGCAGCCCCCAGGGGGGGGTAAGCACTGAAGCTTTCTTT. It is translated as CASSPQGGVSTEAFF. The chain couples TRBV7-9 to TRBJ1-1; 7 nucleotides align to TRBD1. J gave up 4 bases and V 5 bases, and 10 bases lay outside the gene matches. Germline V gene sequence: CDR1 SEHNR, CDR2 FQNEAQ (reference sequence). The CDR3 totals 15 residues.

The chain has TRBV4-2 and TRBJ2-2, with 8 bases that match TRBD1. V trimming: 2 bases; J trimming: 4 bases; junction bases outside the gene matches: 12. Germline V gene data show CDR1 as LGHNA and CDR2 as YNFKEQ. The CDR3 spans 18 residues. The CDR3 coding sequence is TGTGCCAGCAGCCAAACGCGGACAGGGAGGCCTAGCACCGGGGAGCTGTTTTTT. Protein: CASSQTRTGRPSTGELFF.

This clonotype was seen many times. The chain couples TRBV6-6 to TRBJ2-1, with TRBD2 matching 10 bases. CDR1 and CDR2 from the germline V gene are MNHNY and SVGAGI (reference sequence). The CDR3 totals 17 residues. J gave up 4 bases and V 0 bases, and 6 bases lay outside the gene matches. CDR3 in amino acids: CASSYSQRGGRYNEQFF. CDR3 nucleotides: TGTGCCAGCAGTTACTCGCAGCGGGGGGGCAGGTACAATGAGCAGTTCTTC.

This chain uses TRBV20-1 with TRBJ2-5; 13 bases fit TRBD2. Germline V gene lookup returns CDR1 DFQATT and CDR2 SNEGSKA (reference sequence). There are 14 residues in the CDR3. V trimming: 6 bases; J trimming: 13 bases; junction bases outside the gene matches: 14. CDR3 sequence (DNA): TGCAGTGCAGCAGCCACTAGCGGGGGGGCCTTTTCGTACTTC. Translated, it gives CSAAATSGGAFSYF.

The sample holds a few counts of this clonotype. The CDR3 reads CASSADGLDSYEQYF. In DNA form, the CDR3 reads TGTGCCAGCAGCGCAGACGGACTGGATTCCTACGAGCAGTACTTC. The chain is built from TRBV9 and TRBJ2-7; D possibly corresponds to TRBD2 (5 bases). CDR3 length: 15 amino acids. Trimming shortened V by 3 bases and J by 1 base, and 14 bases separated the two germline ends. Germline V gene data show CDR1 as SGDLS and CDR2 as YYNGEE.

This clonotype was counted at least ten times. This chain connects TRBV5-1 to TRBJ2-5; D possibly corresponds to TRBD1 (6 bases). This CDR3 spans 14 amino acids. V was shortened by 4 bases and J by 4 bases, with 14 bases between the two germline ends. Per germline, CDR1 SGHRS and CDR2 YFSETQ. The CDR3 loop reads CASSPGSGAETQYF. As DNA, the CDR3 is TGCGCCAGCAGCCCCGGATCAGGGGCAGAGACCCAGTACTTC. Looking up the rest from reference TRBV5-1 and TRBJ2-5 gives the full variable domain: KAGVTQTPRYLIKTRGQQVTLSCSPISGHRSVSWYQQTPGQGLQFLFEYFSETQRNKGNFPGRFSGRQFSNSRSEMNVSTLELGDSALYLCASSPGSGAETQYFGPGTRLLVL.

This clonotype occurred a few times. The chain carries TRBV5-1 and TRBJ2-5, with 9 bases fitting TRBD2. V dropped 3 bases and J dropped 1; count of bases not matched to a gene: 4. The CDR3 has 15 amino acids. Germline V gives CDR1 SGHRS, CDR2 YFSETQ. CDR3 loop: CASSSVAGAQETQYF. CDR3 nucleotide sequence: TGCGCCAGCAGCTCCGTAGCGGGGGCCCAAGAGACCCAGTACTTC.

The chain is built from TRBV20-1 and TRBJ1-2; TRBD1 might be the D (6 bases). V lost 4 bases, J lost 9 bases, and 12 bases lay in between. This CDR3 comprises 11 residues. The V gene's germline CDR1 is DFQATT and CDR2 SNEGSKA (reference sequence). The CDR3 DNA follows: TGCAGTGCTACACAGGGAGGAAGCTACACCTTC. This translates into CSATQGGSYTF.

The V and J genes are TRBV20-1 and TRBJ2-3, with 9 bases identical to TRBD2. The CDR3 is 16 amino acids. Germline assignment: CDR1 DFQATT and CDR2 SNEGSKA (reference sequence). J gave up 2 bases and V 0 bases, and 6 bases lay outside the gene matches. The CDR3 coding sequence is TGCAGTGCTAGAGATCTCCTAGCGGGGAACACAGATACGCAGTATTTT. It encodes CSARDLLAGNTDTQYF.

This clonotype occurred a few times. CDR3 sequence: CSALDRLGEKLFF. As DNA, the CDR3 is TGCAGCGCCCTGGACAGGTTAGGGGAAAAACTGTTTTTT. The J gene is TRBJ1-4, the V gene TRBV29-1; TRBD1 aligns across 7 bases. V lost 7 bases to trimming and J lost 8 bases; unmatched junction nucleotides: 10. CDR1 and CDR2 (germline): SQVTM, ANQGSEA. CDR3 size: 13 residues.